This note documents a single T cell receptor beta chain sequence. Other DNA sequences from this sample encode an identical CDR3 as well. CD45RO-negative cells were positively selected for CCR7, leaving out terminally differentiated effector memory CD45RA+ cells. This entry is derived from a study of shared clonotypes between healthy human individuals. Study in general: Used for every donor were three CD4 naive, three CD4 memory, two CD8 naive and one CD8 memory plate.

The method was immunoSEQ multiplex PCR; TCRdb's version includes in-frame clones alone and lacks a portion of them. The data contain about 680,000 clones, 92% of them singletons. The receptor's source is a young man in good health. Sequencing used naive CD8+ T cells sorted from blood.

For the CDR3, the DNA is TGTGCCAGCAGCTTATCTTACGAGCAGTACTTC. Translated: CASSLSYEQYF. The chain recombines TRBV7-9 with TRBJ2-7; D unclear. Trimming left V 2 bases short and J 4 bases short, with 3 bases between. The CDR3 totals 11 residues. Germline CDR1 is SEHNR and CDR2 is FQNEAQ (reference sequence).